This TCR beta chain was sequenced in a study of glioma-infiltrating T cells after dendritic cell vaccination. Study conclusions and caveats: Few patients contributed both blood and tumor specimens.

Using immunoSEQ multiplex PCR, the repertoire was profiled, and TCRdb retains in-frame clones only, with some absent. The sample has around 87,000 clones; over 80% are singletons. The time point was: after dendritic cell vaccination, including at tumor progression/relapse. Selection required adequate fresh-frozen tumor tissue plus more than two years' survival data. Blood PBMC samples: pre-vaccination, two weeks post third vaccination, and at tumor progression. CDR1 MNHNY and CDR2 SVGAGI come from the germline V gene (reference sequence). With 6 bases removed from V and 8 bases from J, the gap between germline ends came to 8 bases. This CDR3 is built from 11 residues. This clone has a handful of counts. What it binds is unknown.

This TCR was sampled from a human donor with glioblastoma. The chain recombines TRBV6-6 with TRBJ2-1; D not resolved. The source material was blood, sampled after dendritic cell vaccination. The CDR3 is CASSTQHEQFF. CDR3 DNA: TGTGCCAGCAGCACACAGCATGAGCAGTTCTTC.